The 28 T cell receptor beta chains reported below all come from one sample, sequenced in a study of patients and donors after allogeneic stem cell transplantation (dated by TCRdb to about 2020). Receptor amplification or capture employed RT-PCR. TCRdb names NextSeq 550 as the instrument used. The public reads were run again by TCRdb, first through fastp at Q25 and then through MiXCR, and only productive beta chains were kept. Every distinct CDR3 protein forms one entry, paired with its most common genes and DNA. The sample table records approximately 150,000 distinct CDR3 sequences; 30% of these occur just once. The biggest ten clones account for 3.2% of the sample. The sample comprised blood, either unsorted or a sorted T cell fraction (not recorded which). The receptors were gathered from a human donor who was either an allogeneic HSCT recipient or a stem cell or donor lymphocyte infusion donor (not recorded which). It is not recorded whose cells these are; they may come from a transplant donor.

The chain recombines TRBV6-1 with TRBJ2-7; TRBD1 is a possible D gene (6 bases). V lost 5 bases, J lost 2 bases, and 13 bases lay in between. The length of the CDR3 is 14 residues. Per the germline V gene, CDR1 is MNHNS and CDR2 is SASEGT. CDR3: CASSFWTETYEQYF. The CDR3 bases are TGTGCCAGCAGTTTTTGGACAGAAACCTACGAGCAGTACTTC.

This clonotype has only a few counts. The V gene is TRBV25-1, the J gene TRBJ2-7; TRBD1 agrees at 7 bases. V lost 4 bases and J lost 0; bases outside the gene matches: 3. Germline loops: CDR1 MGHDK, CDR2 SYGVNS. This CDR3 is built from 14 residues. DNA of the CDR3: TGTGCCAGCAGTGGACAGGGAAGCTCCTACGAGCAGTACTTC. Amino acid sequence: CASSGQGSSYEQYF.

The V gene is TRBV29-1, the J gene TRBJ2-5; D call uncertain. V lost 4 bases to trimming and J lost 2 bases, with 8 bases between them. This CDR3 is built from 12 residues. The germline V gene has CDR1 SQVTM and CDR2 ANQGSEA. CDR3 region: CSVVPSQETQYF. CDR3 nucleotide sequence: TGCAGCGTTGTCCCCTCACAAGAGACCCAGTACTTC.

CDR3 loop: CASTLRGENTEAFF. CDR3 coding DNA: TGTGCCAGCACTTTAAGGGGCGAGAACACTGAAGCTTTCTTT. This sequence joins TRBV3-1 and TRBJ1-1; possible D gene TRBD1, 5 bases. The CDR3 spans 14 residues. CDR1 is LGHDT, CDR2 YNNKEL, per germline (reference sequence). V gave up 7 bases and J gave up 1 base, with 13 bases separating them.

This clonotype was counted at least ten times. The rearrangement links TRBV20-1 to TRBJ1-1, with TRBD1 identical over 7 bases. The CDR3 has 13 amino acids. J gave up 3 bases and V 7 bases, and 8 bases lay outside the gene matches. Germline V gives CDR1 DFQATT, CDR2 SNEGSKA (reference sequence). The CDR3 region has the DNA TGCAGTGTATTACAGGGGTTGGACACTGAAGCTTTCTTT. Its protein is CSVLQGLDTEAFF.

This chain links TRBV12-5 with TRBJ1-5, with TRBD1 matching over 7 bases. The CDR3 length is 16 residues. Germline lookup yields CDR1 LGHNT and CDR2 FRNRAP. With 3 bases clipped from V and 3 bases from J, the junction kept 8 bases outside the gene matches. The CDR3 here is CASGFTTGYDNQPQHF. In DNA form, the CDR3 reads TGTGCTAGTGGTTTCACGACAGGGTATGACAATCAGCCCCAGCATTTT.

The chain recombines TRBV7-8 with TRBJ2-3; no clear D. The germline V gene has CDR1 SGHVS and CDR2 FQNEAQ. CDR3 length: 13 amino acids. V shed 0 bases and J shed 6 bases, with 7 bases lying between them. CDR3 region: CASSLALQDTQYF. The CDR3 DNA reads TGTGCCAGCAGCTTAGCGCTGCAGGATACGCAGTATTTT.

Only a few counts were recorded for this clonotype. The genes are TRBV7-2 and TRBJ2-5; D is undetermined. V was clipped by 1 base and J by 0 bases, with 9 bases between them. This CDR3 has 15 amino acids. Germline values: CDR1 SGHTA, CDR2 FQGNSA. DNA of the CDR3: TGTGCCAGCAGCTTAGGGGTACAGAACCAAGAGACCCAGTACTTC. Translation: CASSLGVQNQETQYF.

The rearrangement joins TRBV5-5 to TRBJ2-7; 11 bases map to TRBD2. The CDR3 length is 16 residues. CDR1 and CDR2 from the germline V gene are SGHKS and YYEKEE (reference sequence). J gave up 0 bases and V 4 bases, and 6 bases lay outside the gene matches. In DNA form, the CDR3 reads TGTGCCAGCAGCGGGACTAGCGGATCACTCTCCTACGAGCAGTACTTC. This gives the protein CASSGTSGSLSYEQYF.

In its sample, this clonotype was seen many times. The gene calls are TRBV5-1 and TRBJ1-4; D remains unclear. CDR3 length: 16 residues. Between the trimmed V and J ends, which lost 0 bases and 3 bases, there was a span of 12 bases. Germline-derived CDR1 and CDR2 are SGHRS and YFSETQ. The CDR3 loop reads CASSLDPGRPNEKLFF. CDR3 DNA sequence: TGCGCCAGCAGCTTGGACCCTGGACGGCCTAATGAAAAACTGTTTTTT.

This clonotype showed up just a few times. This rearrangement joins TRBV20-1 to TRBJ2-3; 8 nucleotides line up with TRBD2. Germline assignment: CDR1 DFQATT and CDR2 SNEGSKA (reference sequence). This CDR3 region has 16 residues. J was trimmed by 2 bases and V by 3 bases; bases with no gene match: 10. CDR3 region: CSARLLAAGITDTQYF. The CDR3 nucleotides read TGCAGTGCTAGGTTACTAGCGGCGGGGATCACAGATACGCAGTATTTT.

This clonotype was picked up a small number of times. The chain is built from TRBV5-1 and TRBJ2-2, with D tentatively TRBD1 (6 bases). V shed 3 bases and J shed 1 base, with 13 bases lying between them. The CDR3 extends over 16 amino acids. Germline CDR1 and CDR2: SGHRS and YFSETQ. CDR3 sequence: CASSSGTPWNTGELFF. CDR3 nucleotide sequence: TGCGCCAGCAGCTCCGGGACACCCTGGAACACCGGGGAGCTGTTTTTT.

The rearrangement joins TRBV27 to TRBJ2-7, with D perhaps assigned TRBD1 or TRBD2 (5 bases each). From germline, CDR1 is MNHEY and CDR2 SMNVEV (reference sequence). Trimming shortened V by 2 bases and J by 0 bases, and 11 bases separated the two germline ends. CDR3 length: 15 amino acids. The CDR3 here is CASSLNVGGSYEQYF. The CDR3 coding sequence is TGTGCCAGCAGTTTAAACGTTGGGGGCTCCTACGAGCAGTACTTC.

As regards this clonotype: One junction end does not reproduce the germline sequence, and a read error may be involved. The CDR3 nucleotides read TGTGCCAACAGCTTAGTTACTACCACAGATACGCAGTATTTT. Translated, it gives CANSLVTTTDTQYF. V usage is TRBV11-2 and J usage is TRBJ2-3; D not certain. The CDR3 runs to 14 residues. The germline V gene has CDR1 SGHAT and CDR2 FQNNGV.

CDR3 amino acids: CASSPLGDLLEQYF. The CDR3, as DNA: TGTGCCAGCAGCCCACTAGGCGACCTCTTGGAGCAGTACTTC. The chain is built from TRBV7-6 and TRBJ2-7, with D possibly TRBD2 on 5 matching bases. From germline, CDR1 is SGHVS and CDR2 FNYEAQ. The CDR3 extends over 14 amino acids. V gave up 5 bases and J gave up 7 bases, with 18 bases separating them.

The chain combines TRBV11-1 with TRBJ2-3; weak D call: TRBD1 (6 bases). Germline values: CDR1 SGHAT, CDR2 FQDESV (reference sequence). The CDR3 length is 15 residues. Trimming removed 5 bases from V and 0 bases from J, with 12 bases in between. The CDR3 DNA sequence: TGTGCCAGCAGCAATCGGGACATTAGCACAGATACGCAGTATTTT. Translated: CASSNRDISTDTQYF.

The count of this clonotype is one. V and J are TRBV20-1 and TRBJ2-3; possibly TRBD1 or TRBD2 for D (7 bases each). CDR3 length: 16 amino acids. Trimming removed 0 bases at V and 6 bases at J, with 19 bases between. The germline V gene has CDR1 DFQATT and CDR2 SNEGSKA (reference sequence). The CDR3 DNA follows: TGCAGTGCTAGAGATTGGGAGGGGGCGGCCCTTGATACGCAGTATTTT. Its protein is CSARDWEGAALDTQYF.

A few counts support this clonotype. The chain uses TRBV10-3 and TRBJ2-1; no firm D call. The V gene's germline CDR1 is ENHRY and CDR2 SYGVKD. V gave up 5 bases and J gave up 6 bases, with 5 bases separating them. The CDR3 length is 11 residues. CDR3 nucleotides: TGTGCCATCAGTCCGGGCAATGAGCAGTTCTTC. Protein product: CAISPGNEQFF.

This clonotype was counted between two and nine times. The chain has TRBV11-2 and TRBJ2-3, with D hard to call. With 5 bases removed from V and 5 bases from J, the gap between germline ends came to 2 bases. This CDR3 contains 10 residues. Germline V gives CDR1 SGHAT, CDR2 FQNNGV. In nucleotides, the CDR3 is TGTGCCAGCAGCGGAGATACGCAGTATTTT. This codes for CASSGDTQYF.

This rearrangement joins TRBV30 to TRBJ2-3, with 13 bases that match TRBD2. CDR3 length: 16 amino acids. J lost 11 bases, V lost 3 bases, and 14 bases had no gene match. The V gene's germline CDR1 is GTSNPN and CDR2 SVGIG (reference sequence). The DNA for the CDR3 is TGTGCCTGGAGCCTTCGACTAGCGGGAGGCCCCCGAGGGCAGTATTTT. It translates to CAWSLRLAGGPRGQYF.

In DNA, the CDR3 is TGTGCCACCAGCCCCCAAGGGTGGGAGCAGTACTTC. Amino acids: CATSPQGWEQYF. V is TRBV15 and J is TRBJ2-7, with D unresolved. The CDR3 has 12 residues. Trimming removed 5 bases at V and 7 bases at J, with 12 bases between. Germline V CDR1 and CDR2: LNHNV, YYDKDF (reference sequence).

This chain joins TRBV7-6 and TRBJ2-5; TRBD1 might be the D (5 bases). The CDR3 extends over 15 amino acids. CDR1 is SGHVS and CDR2 is FNYEAQ in the germline V gene. V lost 1 base to trimming and J lost 0 bases, with 9 bases between them. As DNA, the CDR3 is TGTGCCAGCAGCTTAGAGGGGCAGGACCAAGAGACCCAGTACTTC. Its protein product is CASSLEGQDQETQYF.

This rearrangement joins TRBV7-8 to TRBJ2-1, with D maybe TRBD1 (7 bases). The germline gives CDR1 SGHVS, CDR2 FQNEAQ. V lost 11 bases, J lost 0 bases, and 20 bases lay in between. This CDR3 contains 16 residues. This CDR3 reads CAGGTGTASSYNEQFF. CDR3 bases: TGTGCCGGAGGGACCGGGACAGCGAGCTCCTACAATGAGCAGTTCTTC.

The rearrangement joins TRBV29-1 to TRBJ1-2; 7 bases align to TRBD1. The CDR3 length is 14 residues. After removal of 6 bases from V and 4 bases from J, the junction contained 11 bases not matched to a gene. Germline assignment: CDR1 SQVTM and CDR2 ANQGSEA. CDR3 coding DNA: TGCAGCGTCCTTCCGACCCAGGGGGGCTATGGCTACACCTTC. Translated: CSVLPTQGGYGYTF.

This chain joins TRBV19 and TRBJ2-5, with TRBD1 matching 8 bases. Germline V CDR1 and CDR2: LNHDA, SQIVND (reference sequence). CDR3 length: 12 residues. Germline trimming cut 9 bases from V and 6 bases from J; bases unmatched to any gene: 6. The CDR3 DNA sequence: TGTGCCAGCAGGGGGCCTAAGAAGACCCAGTACTTC. Residues: CASRGPKKTQYF.

The chain combines TRBV20-1 with TRBJ2-7, with 14 bases fitting TRBD2. Germline CDR1 is DFQATT and CDR2 is SNEGSKA (reference sequence). CDR3 size: 14 residues. With 5 bases clipped from V and 4 bases from J, the junction kept 4 bases outside the gene matches. CDR3 bases: TGCAGTGCTCCTGGACTAGCGGGAGGTTACGAGCAGTACTTC. Its translation: CSAPGLAGGYEQYF.

This clonotype has more than one count but fewer than ten. The CDR3 DNA is TGCGCCAGCAGTCAGACTAGCGGACCCTCCTACAATGAGCAGTTCTTC. As protein: CASSQTSGPSYNEQFF. V and J are TRBV5-1 and TRBJ2-1; 9 bases map to TRBD2. CDR1 is SGHRS and CDR2 is YFSETQ in the germline V gene. The CDR3 totals 16 residues. V shed 5 bases and J 0 bases; nucleotides not matched to a gene: 6.

The chain couples TRBV6-6 to TRBJ1-5; D is perhaps TRBD1 (6 bases). The V end was cut by 6 bases, the J end by 3 bases, with 15 bases between. The CDR3 is 15 amino acids. The germline gives CDR1 MNHNY, CDR2 SVGAGI (reference sequence). The CDR3 spells CASRPTTGPNQPQHF. The CDR3 DNA follows: TGTGCCAGCAGACCAACTACAGGGCCCAATCAGCCCCAGCATTTT.